Listed here are 25 T cell receptor beta chains from one sample, sequenced in a study of beta chain features in type 1 diabetes. Points from the study as a whole: All four CD4+ subsets from Type 1 diabetes patients carried moderately but significantly shorter TCRB CDR3s.

Which antigens these TCRs recognize remains unknown. Since all of the isolated RNA was reverse transcribed, expressed TCRB transcripts were what got sequenced. TCRdb keeps only in-frame clones here, not all; method: immunoSEQ multiplex PCR. Of hundreds of thousands of clones in the sample, roughly an eighth were seen once. The sequencing input was naive CD4+ T cells from blood. The receptors here all came from a young man with type 1 diabetes.

V is TRBV11-3 and J is TRBJ2-4; D ambiguous. This CDR3 region has 12 residues. Trimming cost V 5 bases and J 9 bases, with 11 bases left between them. CDR1 is SGHNT and CDR2 is YENEEA in the germline V gene. The CDR3 DNA sequence: TGTGCCAGCAGCCCCCGAGCAAGCATTCAGTACTTC. This gives the protein CASSPRASIQYF.

J is TRBJ2-5 and V is TRBV19; no reliable D call. The CDR3 has 14 amino acids. Between the trimmed V and J ends, which lost 3 bases and 0 bases, there was a span of 8 bases. The germline gives CDR1 LNHDA, CDR2 SQIVND (reference sequence). CDR3 sequence reads: CASSIWPDQETQYF. CDR3 sequence (DNA): TGTGCCAGTAGTATCTGGCCAGACCAAGAGACCCAGTACTTC.

This rearrangement joins TRBV30 to TRBJ1-2; D not certain. Per the germline V gene, CDR1 is GTSNPN and CDR2 is SVGIG (reference sequence). The length of the CDR3 is 11 residues. CDR3 residues: CALSGNYGYTF. In DNA form, the CDR3 reads TGTGCTCTGTCGGGGAACTATGGCTACACCTTC.

This clone was seen only a few times. V usage is TRBV27 and J usage is TRBJ2-1, with 10 bases matching TRBD2. The CDR3 runs to 15 residues. V lost 7 bases and J lost 4; bases outside the gene matches: 7. Germline V lookup: CDR1 MNHEY, CDR2 SMNVEV (reference sequence). Here the CDR3 reads CASKGPLAGYNEQFF. DNA of the CDR3: TGTGCCAGCAAGGGGCCACTAGCGGGGTACAATGAGCAGTTCTTC.

The gene calls are TRBV14 and TRBJ2-1; D gene unclear. Trimming took 4 bases from V and 5 from J, leaving 24 bases between them. The CDR3 runs to 18 residues. CDR1 is SGHDN and CDR2 is FVKESK in the germline V gene. As DNA, the CDR3 is TGTGCCAGCAGCCCCAGCAGCGCGCGTTTGAAGACTCACAATGAGCAGTTCTTC. Protein: CASSPSSARLKTHNEQFF.

The chain combines TRBV18 with TRBJ2-5; TRBD1 is a possible D gene (5 bases). This CDR3 contains 14 residues. V was clipped by 3 bases and J by 0 bases, with 8 bases between them. Per the germline V gene, CDR1 is KGHSH and CDR2 is LQKENI. The DNA for the CDR3 is TGTGCCAGCTCACCGGACACCGACCAAGAGACCCAGTACTTC. Encoded protein: CASSPDTDQETQYF.

This clone turned up a few times. The chain carries TRBV9 and TRBJ2-1; D perhaps matches TRBD2 (6 bases). CDR1 is SGDLS and CDR2 is YYNGEE in the germline V gene. V was clipped by 2 bases and J by 0 bases, with 9 bases between them. The CDR3 runs 15 residues. The CDR3 sequence is CASSVMGGSYNEQFF. CDR3 bases: TGTGCCAGCAGCGTGATGGGGGGCTCCTACAATGAGCAGTTCTTC.

A word on this clone: The same CDR3 also results from other DNA sequences found in this sample. This chain uses TRBV28 with TRBJ1-5; 9 nucleotides agree with TRBD1. V was pared by 4 bases and J by 4 bases, with 2 bases of the junction left unmatched. CDR3 length equals 14 residues. Germline V gene sequence: CDR1 MDHEN, CDR2 SYDVKM. The DNA for the CDR3 is TGTGCCAGCAGTTCCGGGACAGGGAATCAGCCCCAGCATTTT. Encoded protein: CASSSGTGNQPQHF.

This clone was detected a few times. The chain couples TRBV10-3 to TRBJ2-7, with a possible D match to TRBD2 (5 bases). The CDR3 extends over 13 amino acids. The germline gives CDR1 ENHRY, CDR2 SYGVKD. Trimming removed 0 bases from V and 6 bases from J, with 9 bases in between. The CDR3 DNA follows: TGTGCCATCAGTGAGTCCGGACGGGGCGAGCAGTACTTC. Translated, it gives CAISESGRGEQYF.

J is TRBJ1-2 and V is TRBV11-2, with 8 bases lining up with TRBD1. J gave up 4 bases and V 6 bases, and 10 bases lay outside the gene matches. Germline-derived CDR1 and CDR2 are SGHAT and FQNNGV. The CDR3 covers 15 residues. The CDR3 bases are TGTGCCAGCAGACCCGTCAGGGGGCCCGGCTATGGCTACACCTTC. Translation: CASRPVRGPGYGYTF. Variable domain in full (rest from reference TRBV11-2 and TRBJ1-2): EAGVAQSPRYKIIEKRQSVAFWCNPISGHATLYWYQQILGQGPKLLIQFQNNGVVDDSQLPKDRFSAERLKGVDSTLKIQPAKLEDSAVYLCASRPVRGPGYGYTFGSGTRLTVV.

The V call is TRBV7-6, the J call TRBJ1-4, with D tentatively TRBD1 (6 bases). V was clipped by 2 bases and J by 15 bases, with 13 bases between them. Germline assignment: CDR1 SGHVS and CDR2 FNYEAQ. The CDR3 is 12 amino acids. The CDR3: CASSLYQGLLFF. DNA for the CDR3: TGTGCCAGCAGCTTATATCAGGGGCTTTTGTTTTTT.

This chain joins TRBV10-3 and TRBJ2-7; 7 nucleotides align to TRBD1. The V segment lost 3 bases and the J segment 3 bases; nucleotides outside the gene matches: 5. Germline V lookup: CDR1 ENHRY, CDR2 SYGVKD. This CDR3 has 14 amino acids. CDR3: CAISDRDRLYEQYF. CDR3 nucleotides: TGTGCCATCAGTGACCGGGACAGACTCTACGAGCAGTACTTC.

This clone was seen more than once but under ten times. V is TRBV5-1 and J is TRBJ1-2; TRBD1 might be the D (5 bases). The germline V and J ends were trimmed by 2 bases and 0 bases, with 8 bases remaining between them. Germline CDR1 SGHRS, CDR2 YFSETQ. This CDR3 has 14 residues. The CDR3 DNA is TGCGCCAGCAGCTTCAGGGAAGCTAACTATGGCTACACCTTC. Translated: CASSFREANYGYTF.

This clone was seen a few times. This chain uses TRBV7-9 with TRBJ1-1; TRBD1 is a possible D gene (5 bases). Trimming left V 5 bases short and J 0 bases short, with 10 bases between. This CDR3 spans 14 amino acids. Germline V gene data show CDR1 as SEHNR and CDR2 as FQNEAQ (reference sequence). CDR3: CASSPQVLNTEAFF. The CDR3 nucleotides read TGTGCCAGCAGCCCACAGGTCCTGAACACTGAAGCTTTCTTT.

The chain links TRBV4-1 to TRBJ2-7; TRBD1 agrees at 7 bases. The CDR3 totals 15 residues. The ends lost 3 bases at V and 3 bases at J; junction bases unmatched: 8. CDR1 and CDR2 from the germline V gene are MGHRA and YSYEKL. CDR3 in DNA: TGCGCCAGCAGCCACGGACAGGCTCTAGTCTACGAGCAGTACTTC. Protein sequence: CASSHGQALVYEQYF.

There are a few counts of this clone. The J gene is TRBJ2-2, the V gene TRBV7-3, with D tentatively TRBD1 (8 bases). CDR3 length: 15 amino acids. CDR1 is SGHTA and CDR2 is FQGTGA in the germline V gene. Trimming left V 5 bases short and J 4 bases short, with 14 bases between. The CDR3: CASSPTGEGTGELFF. CDR3 bases: TGTGCCAGCAGCCCGACAGGGGAGGGCACCGGGGAGCTGTTTTTT.

The chain couples TRBV27 to TRBJ1-2, with 12 bases matching TRBD1. The germline gives CDR1 MNHEY, CDR2 SMNVEV (reference sequence). V trimming: 4 bases; J trimming: 8 bases; junction bases outside the gene matches: 8. This CDR3 comprises 15 residues. The CDR3 DNA follows: TGTGCCAGCAGTTCCACCGGGACAGGGGGCGGCGGCTACACCTTC. It encodes CASSSTGTGGGGYTF.

The V and J genes are TRBV5-1 and TRBJ2-1; TRBD2 matches 14 bases. The V segment lost 2 bases and the J segment 1 base; nucleotides outside the gene matches: 8. Looked up from germline, CDR1 is SGHRS and CDR2 is YFSETQ. The CDR3 loop spans 19 amino acids. DNA of the CDR3: TGCGCCAGCAGCTTCTTGACTAGCGGGAGGGCAGTTTCCTACAATGAGCAGTTCTTC. It specifies CASSFLTSGRAVSYNEQFF.

This clone was found a few times. This chain links TRBV5-1 with TRBJ2-2; tentatively, D is TRBD1 (8 bases). The CDR3 length is 16 residues. Trimming removed 3 bases at V and 3 bases at J, with 15 bases between. Germline lookup yields CDR1 SGHRS and CDR2 YFSETQ. The CDR3 nucleotides read TGCGCCAGCAGCTCAAGGACAGGGAGGGACACCGGGGAGCTGTTTTTT. It translates to CASSSRTGRDTGELFF.

J is TRBJ1-2 and V is TRBV19, with 8 bases that match TRBD1. CDR1 is LNHDA and CDR2 is SQIVND in the germline V gene (reference sequence). This CDR3 has 12 amino acids. V lost 7 bases, J lost 7 bases, and 5 bases stayed unmatched. The CDR3 loop reads CASNPTGGGYTF. The CDR3 coding sequence is TGTGCCAGTAACCCAACAGGGGGTGGCTACACCTTC.

This sequence joins TRBV2 and TRBJ2-1; 9 bases align to TRBD2. V trimming: 6 bases; J trimming: 5 bases; junction bases outside the gene matches: 5. The CDR3 contains 14 residues. Looked up from germline, CDR1 is SNHLY and CDR2 is FYNNEI. The CDR3, as DNA: TGTGCCAGCAGGTCCGGGACTAGCAACAATGAGCAGTTCTTC. This gives the protein CASRSGTSNNEQFF. The whole variable domain, filled in from reference TRBV2 and TRBJ2-1, reads EPEVTQTPSHQVTQMGQEVILRCVPISNHLYFYWYRQILGQKVEFLVSFYNNEISEKSEIFDDQFSVERPDGSNFTLKIRSTKLEDSAMYFCASRSGTSNNEQFFGPGTRLTVL.

A word on this clone: Other DNA sequences within the sample encode an identical CDR3. V and J are TRBV7-2 and TRBJ1-1; D unresolved. Trimming removed 5 bases from V and 2 bases from J, with 9 bases in between. The CDR3 is made up of 13 amino acids. CDR1 is SGHTA, CDR2 FQGNSA, per germline. CDR3 amino acids: CASSTTLNTEAFF. For the CDR3, the DNA is TGTGCCAGCAGCACCACTCTAAACACTGAAGCTTTCTTT.

Here the CDR3 reads CASSPDRGREQYF. The CDR3 coding sequence is TGTGCCAGCAGCCCGGACAGGGGACGCGAGCAGTACTTC. The chain couples TRBV5-4 to TRBJ2-7; 9 bases match TRBD1. Germline loops: CDR1 SGHNT, CDR2 YYREEE (reference sequence). V was pared by 4 bases and J by 6 bases, with 5 bases of the junction left unmatched. The CDR3 sequence is 13 residues long.

This clone was counted only a few times. The same CDR3 also results from other DNA sequences found in this sample. The chain combines TRBV6-5 with TRBJ1-2; D unclear. From germline, CDR1 is MNHEY and CDR2 SVGAGI. The CDR3 runs to 13 residues. V gave up 4 bases and J gave up 2 bases, with 8 bases separating them. DNA for the CDR3: TGTGCCAGCAGTTTGACGGGGAACTATGGCTACACCTTC. It is translated as CASSLTGNYGYTF.

This clone was seen more than once but under ten times. V and J are TRBV5-1 and TRBJ2-5, with D tentatively TRBD1 (5 bases). Trimming shortened V by 0 bases and J by 1 base, and 16 bases separated the two germline ends. The CDR3 is made up of 17 amino acids. Germline-derived CDR1 and CDR2 are SGHRS and YFSETQ. In DNA, the CDR3 is TGCGCCAGCAGCTTGGCTACTCAAACAGGCCCCCAAGAGACCCAGTACTTC. This sequence encodes CASSLATQTGPQETQYF.